Each of the 5 T cell receptor beta chains below was sequenced from the same sample in a study of tissue T cells after allogeneic stem cell transplantation. Assay used: immunoSEQ multiplex PCR; TCRdb lists only in-frame clones, some missing. This table has fewer than 6,000 clones, 46% appearing once. Time point specified: mouse harvest day 7 after allogeneic transplant. Tail vein injection delivered 10^7 T-cell-depleted bone marrow cells and 10^6 splenic CD5+ T cells. The sample comprised skin. These receptors originate from a female BALB/c mouse given C57BL/6 T cells with graft-versus-host disease after an allogeneic hematopoietic cell transplant.

In regard to this clone: Gene names are mouse gene names. The sequenced fragment ends 1 residue before the CDR3 boundary, so the rest is inferred from the germline J gene. This chain joins TRBV31 and TRBJ2-1; D is possibly TRBD1 (5 bases). The germline V gene has CDR1 GKSSPN and CDR2 SITVG. The CDR3 consists of 15 residues. Trimming removed 0 bases at V and 3 bases at J, with 12 bases between. The sequenced part of the CDR3 DNA is TGTGCCTGGAGTCTAGAGGGGAGACTCTATGCTGAGCAGTTC. This translates into CAWSLEGRLYAEQF. The whole CDR3 is CAWSLEGRLYAEQFF.

About this clone: The genes and germline here are from mouse. The CDR3 extends 1 residue past the end of the read, so its final part is completed from the germline J gene. The chain couples TRBV26 to TRBJ1-3; unclear D gene. The CDR3 covers 14 residues. The germline V gene has CDR1 KGHPV and CDR2 FQNQEV (reference sequence). Trimming removed 2 bases from V and 0 bases from J, with 5 bases in between. CDR3 residues: CASSLGYSGNTLYF. The CDR3 DNA, read in part, is TGTGCCAGCAGTCTGGGGTATTCTGGAAATACGCTCTAT.

For this clone: Gene names are mouse gene names. Read data end 1 residue before the CDR3 end; the end is taken from the germline J gene. The chain couples TRBV26 to TRBJ1-1; D ambiguous. CDR1 and CDR2 from the germline V gene are KGHPV and FQNQEV (reference sequence). This CDR3 is 12 amino acids long. V was cut by 0 bases and J by 6 bases, with 5 bases left in between. CDR3 DNA (partial): TGTGCCAGCAGTCTGTCCGGGGCAGAAGTCTTC. Translated, it gives CASSLSGAEVF. The whole CDR3 sequence reads CASSLSGAEVFF.

As regards this clone: Mouse gene names and germline throughout. The read finishes 1 residue shy of the CDR3 end, and the germline J gene is used to complete it. J is TRBJ1-3 and V is TRBV26, with D maybe TRBD1 (5 bases). Germline V gene lookup returns CDR1 KGHPV and CDR2 FQNQEV (reference sequence). The CDR3 is 14 amino acids. Trimming took off 4 bases at V and 0 bases at J, with 7 bases between the two ends. Incomplete CDR3 DNA: TGTGCCAGCAGTCGGGGGAATTCTGGAAATACGCTCTAT. Translated: CASSRGNSGNTLY. The whole CDR3 reads CASSRGNSGNTLYF.

For this clone: The genes are named according to mouse. Coverage ceases 1 residue before the CDR3 finishes, and the germline J gene fills in the end. The chain joins TRBV26 to TRBJ1-5, with 7 bases that match TRBD1. After removal of 4 bases from V and 5 bases from J, the junction contained 2 bases not matched to a gene. CDR3 size: 13 residues. Germline loops: CDR1 KGHPV, CDR2 FQNQEV (reference sequence). The CDR3 loop is CASSPRGDQAPLF. Incomplete CDR3 DNA: TGTGCCAGCAGTCCCAGGGGGGACCAGGCTCCGCTT. Complete variable domain (other parts from reference TRBV26 and TRBJ1-5): NSKVIQTPRYLVKGQGQKAKMRCIPEKGHPVVFWYQQNKNNEFKFLINFQNQEVLQQIDMTEKRFSAECPSNSPCSLEIQSSEAGDSALYLCASSPRGDQAPLFGEGTRLSVL.